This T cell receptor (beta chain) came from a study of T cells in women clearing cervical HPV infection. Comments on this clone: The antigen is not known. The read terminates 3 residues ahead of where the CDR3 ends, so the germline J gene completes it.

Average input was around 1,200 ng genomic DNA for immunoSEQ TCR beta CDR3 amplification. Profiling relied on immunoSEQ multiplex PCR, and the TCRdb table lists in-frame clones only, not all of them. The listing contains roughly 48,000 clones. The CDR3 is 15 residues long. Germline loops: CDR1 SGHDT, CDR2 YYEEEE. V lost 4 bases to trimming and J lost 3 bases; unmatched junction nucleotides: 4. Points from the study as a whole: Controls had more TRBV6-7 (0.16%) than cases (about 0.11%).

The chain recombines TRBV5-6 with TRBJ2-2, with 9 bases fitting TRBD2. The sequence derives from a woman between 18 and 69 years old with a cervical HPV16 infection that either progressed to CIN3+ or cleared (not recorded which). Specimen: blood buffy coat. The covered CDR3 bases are TGTGCCAGCAGCCTGACTAGCGGATACACCGGGGAG. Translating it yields CASSLTSGYTGE. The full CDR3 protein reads CASSLTSGYTGELFF.